The 5 T cell receptor beta chains below were found in one sample sequenced in a study of blood T cell repertoires in COVID-19. Clones were sequenced by immunoSEQ multiplex PCR, and TCRdb holds only the in-frame ones, with some missing. The sample lists nearly 300,000 clones, about four fifths occurring once. Sample: peripheral blood. These receptors came from a human donor with COVID-19, enrolled during active disease. The donor label of this sample is uncertain.

The genes are TRBV28 and TRBJ2-3; D is possibly TRBD1 (6 bases). V shed 6 bases and J shed 4 bases, with 11 bases lying between them. Germline V CDR1 and CDR2: MDHEN, SYDVKM. The CDR3 length is 13 residues. CDR3 sequence: CASRSTGPDTQYF. Written as DNA, the CDR3 is TGTGCCAGCAGGTCAACAGGGCCAGATACGCAGTATTTT.

The chain carries TRBV7-9 and TRBJ2-7; 7 bases match TRBD1. The CDR3 has 14 amino acids. Germline lookup yields CDR1 SEHNR and CDR2 FQNEAQ (reference sequence). V trimming: 4 bases; J trimming: 7 bases; junction bases outside the gene matches: 10. CDR3 DNA sequence: TGTGCCAGCAGCTCCCTGAACAGGGGCATGGAGCAGTACTTC. It translates to CASSSLNRGMEQYF.

This chain joins TRBV19 and TRBJ2-2; D gene ambiguous. Germline CDR1 LNHDA, CDR2 SQIVND (reference sequence). Trimming left V 9 bases short and J 3 bases short, with 5 bases between. The CDR3 extends over 11 amino acids. For the CDR3, the DNA is TGTGCCAGCAGGTACACCGGGGAGCTGTTTTTT. This encodes CASRYTGELFF.

This clone appeared a few times. This rearrangement joins TRBV7-3 to TRBJ2-3; 11 nucleotides match TRBD2. Germline V gives CDR1 SGHTA, CDR2 FQGTGA. Unmatched junction bases numbered 9, after V lost 4 bases and J lost 3 bases. The CDR3 is 17 residues long. CDR3 DNA sequence: TGTGCCAGCAGCTCCTCAACTAGCGGGAGCAGGACAGATACGCAGTATTTT. Protein product: CASSSSTSGSRTDTQYF.

The chain has TRBV7-2 and TRBJ1-2; no firm D call. The germline V and J ends were trimmed by 3 bases and 7 bases, with 18 bases remaining between them. Per the germline V gene, CDR1 is SGHTA and CDR2 is FQGNSA. The CDR3 sequence is 15 residues long. The CDR3 nucleotides are TGTGCCAGCAGCTTTCAACGATCGATGTCGGGTGGCTACACCTTC. This codes for CASSFQRSMSGGYTF. Based on the CDR3 plus reference TRBV7-2 and TRBJ1-2, the full variable domain is GAGVSQSPSNKVTEKGKDVELRCDPISGHTALYWYRQSLGQGLEFLIYFQGNSAPDKSGLPSDRFSAERTGGSVSTLTIQRTQQEDSAVYLCASSFQRSMSGGYTFGSGTRLTVV.